This TCR beta chain came from a study of HIV-infected children after antiretroviral therapy interruption. For the study at large: Continuous-treatment children had median age roughly 8 years, interruption over 9 years.

RNA-based 3' RACE libraries used unique molecular identifiers. Via MiXCR, TCRdb re-called the 3' RACE reads, giving one row per CDR3 protein. The table includes approximately 95,000 distinct CDR3 sequences, 5.5% to 8.5% detected once. Treatment specified: PENTA 11 planned treatment interruption arm or continuous ART arm. The sequences come from CD45RA+ CD4+ T cells from PBMCs, pooled from several time points, collected from a donor given antiretroviral therapy, either interrupted or continuous. Subset noted: naive CD4+ CD45RA+ CD45RO- T cells. The receptor's source is a pool of human donors with HIV.

CDR3 nucleotide sequence: TGCAGCGTTGGGGCAGGGGGGAAGGATCAGCCCCAGCATTTT. This codes for CSVGAGGKDQPQHF. The chain couples TRBV29-1 to TRBJ1-5, with TRBD1 identical over 7 bases. This CDR3 has 14 residues. The germline V gene encodes CDR1 SQVTM and CDR2 ANQGSEA. Losses at the gene ends were 4 bases for V and 5 bases for J; bases not matched to a gene: 8.